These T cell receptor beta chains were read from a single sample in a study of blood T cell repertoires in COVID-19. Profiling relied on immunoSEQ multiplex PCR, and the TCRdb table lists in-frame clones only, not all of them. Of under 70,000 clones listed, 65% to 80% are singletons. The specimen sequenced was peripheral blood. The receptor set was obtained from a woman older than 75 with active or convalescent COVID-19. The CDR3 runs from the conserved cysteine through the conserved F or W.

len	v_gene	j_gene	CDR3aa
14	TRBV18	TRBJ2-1	CASSQLARSHEQFF
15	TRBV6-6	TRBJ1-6	CASRDRTGSTSPLHF
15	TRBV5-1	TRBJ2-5	CASSLVGTGEETQYF
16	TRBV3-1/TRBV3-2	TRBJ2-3	CASSQKAGGLTDTQYF
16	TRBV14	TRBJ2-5	CASSQGVLAGGETQYF
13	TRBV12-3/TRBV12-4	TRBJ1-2	CASSSLTSYGYTF
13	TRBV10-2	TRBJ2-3	CASGGMSTDTQYF
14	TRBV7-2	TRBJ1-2	CASSFRGEGYGYTF
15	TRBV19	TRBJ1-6	CASSFGQGGSSPLHF
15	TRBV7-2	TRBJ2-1	CASSLGTSSYNEQFF
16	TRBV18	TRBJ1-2	CASSLQNAIGGYGYTF
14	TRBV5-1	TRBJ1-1	CASSSDTQNTEAFF
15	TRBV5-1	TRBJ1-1	CASSLETSGLTEAFF
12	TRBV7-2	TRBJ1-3	CAVPGPGNTIYF
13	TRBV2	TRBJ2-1	CASSLERENEQFF
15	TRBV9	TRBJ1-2	CASSVEQGAIYGYTF
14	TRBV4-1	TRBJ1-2	CASSPDRRGYGYTF
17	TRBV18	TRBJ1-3	CASSPRPTGDSGNTIYF
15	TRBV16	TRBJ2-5	CASSQDGGATGAQYF
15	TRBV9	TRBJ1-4	CASSVDPSAGEKLFF
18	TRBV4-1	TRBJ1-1	CASSRSTGTGGMNTEAFF
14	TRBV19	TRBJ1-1	CASSIGGRGTEAFF
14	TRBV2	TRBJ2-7	CASSELQQSYEQYF
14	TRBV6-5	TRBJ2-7	CASRHRGSSYEQYF
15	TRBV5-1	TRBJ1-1	CASSPDGGVSTEAFF
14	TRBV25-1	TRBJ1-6	CASSESGVGSPLHF
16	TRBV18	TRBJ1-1	CASSPIGTGMNTEAFF
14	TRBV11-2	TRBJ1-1	CASSRTGANTEAFF
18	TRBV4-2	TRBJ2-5	CASSQIARRGPYQETQYF
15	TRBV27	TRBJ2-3	CASRAGTSRPDTQYF
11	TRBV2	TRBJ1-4	CAGTGAGGLFF
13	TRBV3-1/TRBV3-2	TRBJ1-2	CASSLDTRRGYTF
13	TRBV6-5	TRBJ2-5	CASQYEGTETQYF
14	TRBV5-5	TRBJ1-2	CASSLIMGAPGYTF
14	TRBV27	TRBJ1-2	CASSLWREGSGYTF
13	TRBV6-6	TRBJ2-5	CASREGSKETQYF
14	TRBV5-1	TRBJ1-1	CASRTGADGTEAFF
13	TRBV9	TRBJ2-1	CASTRTGSNEQFF
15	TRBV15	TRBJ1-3	CATSREAFSGNTIYF
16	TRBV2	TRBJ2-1	CASSEGRGSSYNEQFF
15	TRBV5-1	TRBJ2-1	CASSSTSGADNEQFF
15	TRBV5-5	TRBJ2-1	CASSMLGQPYNEQFF
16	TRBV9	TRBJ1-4	CASSVGDRGPREKLFF
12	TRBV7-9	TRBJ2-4	CASSLQEGVLYF
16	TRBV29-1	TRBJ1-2	CSVGILRRQVGYGYTF
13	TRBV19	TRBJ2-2	CASSRRGTGELFF
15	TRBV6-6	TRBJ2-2	CASSADRGNTGELFF
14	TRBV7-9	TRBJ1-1	CASSTWEANTEAFF
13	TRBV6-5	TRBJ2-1	CASVRSSYNEQFF
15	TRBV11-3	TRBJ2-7	CASSPRGGALGEQYF
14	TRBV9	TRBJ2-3	CASSALQGWDTQYF
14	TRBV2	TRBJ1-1	CASRETGTGAEAFF